This TCR beta chain appears in the sequencing data of a study of shared clonotypes between healthy human individuals. General study results and limits: Non-shared clonotypes were found to have lower generation probabilities than the clonotypes that were shared by all four of the sorted-subset donors.

Germline CDR1 and CDR2: MDHEN and SYDVKM. The V gene end was trimmed by 4 bases and the J gene end by 1 base; junction bases not matched to a gene: 14. CDR3 size: 19 residues. Libraries were prepared by immunoSEQ multiplex PCR; TCRdb keeps only in-frame clonotypes and omits some of them. The sample shows approximately 1.9 million clones, over 85% of them seen only once. Terminally differentiated effector memory CD45RA+ cells were excluded by CCR7 positive selection of CD45RO-negative cells. Each donor was a Caucasian adult residing in Nashville, Tennessee. Details on this clone: No antigen is known for it.

The source material was naive CD8+ T cells from PBMCs. This receptor was taken from a young man in good health. Some clones in this sample may be carry-over from other donors' samples. The chain is built from TRBV28 and TRBJ2-7; 12 bases agree with TRBD2. The CDR3 sequence is CASSSDPTSGRGGSYEQYF. The CDR3 DNA follows: TGTGCCAGCAGTTCGGATCCGACTAGCGGGAGAGGAGGGTCCTACGAGCAGTACTTC. The full variable domain, completed using reference TRBV28 and TRBJ2-7, is DVKVTQSSRYLVKRTGEKVFLECVQDMDHENMFWYRQDPGLGLRLIYFSYDVKMKEKGDIPEGYSVSREKKERFSLILESASTNQTSMYLCASSSDPTSGRGGSYEQYFGPGTRLTVT.